This TCR beta chain was sequenced in a study of blood T cell repertoires in COVID-19. About the research overall: Sample material is recorded as cDNA or gDNA derived from T cells, B-cell-depleted T cells, or PBMCs.

In this sample, this clone turned up a few times. Assay: immunoSEQ multiplex PCR; the TCRdb copy retains only in-frame clones and omits some. This sample has about 150,000 clones, with roughly 79% found just once. Per germline, CDR1 SGHAT and CDR2 FQNNGV. This CDR3 spans 14 amino acids. V was pared by 5 bases and J by 8 bases, with 7 bases of the junction left unmatched. The sequence was obtained from a human donor with acute or convalescent COVID-19. The donor label of this sample is uncertain. This chain links TRBV11-2 with TRBJ1-2; 11 bases are shared with TRBD1. The sample was peripheral blood. CDR3 in amino acids: CASSLPGQGGGYTF. In nucleotides, the CDR3 is TGTGCCAGCAGCCTACCGGGACAGGGGGGAGGCTACACCTTC.